Each of the 10 T cell receptor beta chains below was sequenced from the same sample in a study of response to subunit inactivated influenza vaccine. MiXCR, run by TCRdb on the RT-PCR reads, gives a single entry per CDR3 protein. The sample includes about 520,000 distinct CDR3 sequences, approximately 7.7% of them seen just once. Sequenced here: PBMCs from blood, sampled around 25 months after vaccination. Source of these receptors: a man between 50 and 75 years old who received an inactivated influenza vaccine.

Only a few counts were recorded for this clonotype. The V gene is TRBV7-2, the J gene TRBJ2-1, with D possibly being TRBD1 or TRBD2 (5 bases each). Looked up from germline, CDR1 is SGHTA and CDR2 is FQGNSA. CDR3 length equals 13 residues. The germline V and J ends were trimmed by 4 bases and 5 bases, with 9 bases remaining between them. The CDR3 nucleotides read TGTGCCAGCAGCTCCCGGGACGACAATGAGCAGTTCTTC. Its translation is CASSSRDDNEQFF.

The chain joins TRBV12-3 or TRBV12-4 to TRBJ1-1; the D gene is possibly TRBD1 (5 bases). Trimming shortened V by 6 bases and J by 7 bases, and 21 bases separated the two germline ends. The CDR3 sequence is 15 residues long. The CDR3 reads CASSTGGIRIVEAFF. The CDR3 DNA reads as TGTGCCAGCAGCACGGGGGGGATTCGAATCGTTGAAGCTTTCTTT.

Ten or more counts support this clonotype. V is TRBV12-3 or TRBV12-4 and J is TRBJ2-2; no clear D. Trimming removed 6 bases at V and 6 bases at J, with 5 bases between. This CDR3 has 11 amino acids. In DNA, the CDR3 is TGTGCCAGCAGACGGGCCGGGGAGCTGTTTTTT. Translated: CASRRAGELFF.

This clonotype was detected a few times. The chain combines TRBV20-1 with TRBJ2-3; 7 nucleotides align to TRBD2. J was trimmed by 4 bases and V by 5 bases; bases with no gene match: 9. In germline, CDR1 is DFQATT, CDR2 SNEGSKA (reference sequence). The CDR3 consists of 14 residues. For the CDR3, the DNA is TGCAGTGCTCCGGGACTTGGGGGGGCAGATACGCAGTATTTT. This sequence encodes CSAPGLGGADTQYF.

The sample holds a few counts of this clonotype. The chain couples TRBV6-1 to TRBJ1-2; possibly TRBD1 for D (6 bases). This CDR3 has 14 residues. The germline V gene has CDR1 MNHNS and CDR2 SASEGT. Trimming stripped 6 bases from V and 4 bases from J, with 15 bases between. The CDR3 DNA sequence: TGTGCCAGCAGCCGTACAGGGATGGGCTATGGCTACACCTTC. It translates to CASSRTGMGYGYTF.

Remarks on this clonotype: This clone may be a read error of a much larger clone one base away. This chain uses TRBV12-3 or TRBV12-4 with TRBJ2-7; TRBD1 matches at 8 bases. The CDR3 sequence is 15 residues long. V was pared by 11 bases and J by 5 bases, with 17 bases of the junction left unmatched. The DNA for the CDR3 is TGTGCCTGCAAGCCCAGGGCAGGGGGCTTCGACGAGCAGTACTTC. It codes for CACKPRAGGFDEQYF.

In its sample, this clonotype was seen many times. V usage is TRBV18 and J usage is TRBJ2-1, with 7 bases aligning to TRBD2. V gave up 8 bases and J gave up 1 base; unmatched junction bases: 8. The CDR3 is 15 residues long. In germline, CDR1 is KGHSH, CDR2 LQKENI. The chain's CDR3 is CASSPPSGSYNEQFF. The CDR3 coding sequence is TGTGCCAGCAGCCCTCCTAGCGGTTCCTACAATGAGCAGTTCTTC.

The gene calls are TRBV6-5 and TRBJ2-5; 11 nucleotides agree with TRBD2. Germline CDR1 reads MNHEY; CDR2 reads SVGAGI. V dropped 2 bases and J dropped 2; count of bases not matched to a gene: 4. The CDR3 is 16 residues long. The CDR3 coding sequence is TGTGCCAGCAGTTACCCTAGCGGGAGGACGCAAGAGACCCAGTACTTC. It encodes CASSYPSGRTQETQYF.

This clonotype was seen many times. This rearrangement joins TRBV7-8 to TRBJ2-2; 8 nucleotides agree with TRBD2. There are 14 residues in the CDR3. CDR1 and CDR2 (germline): SGHVS, FQNEAQ. The V segment lost 5 bases and the J segment 6 bases; nucleotides outside the gene matches: 5. The CDR3 DNA reads TGTGCCAGCAGCCCAGGGACTAGTGCCGGGGAGCTGTTTTTT. Translated: CASSPGTSAGELFF.

The gene calls are TRBV7-2 and TRBJ2-7; no clear D gene. The V end lost 5 bases, the J end lost 3 bases, and 11 bases lay between the germline ends. The length of the CDR3 is 13 residues. CDR1 and CDR2 from the germline V gene are SGHTA and FQGNSA. CDR3 DNA sequence: TGTGCCAGCAGCCCACCGCCCCTCTACGAGCAGTACTTC. Amino acid sequence: CASSPPPLYEQYF.